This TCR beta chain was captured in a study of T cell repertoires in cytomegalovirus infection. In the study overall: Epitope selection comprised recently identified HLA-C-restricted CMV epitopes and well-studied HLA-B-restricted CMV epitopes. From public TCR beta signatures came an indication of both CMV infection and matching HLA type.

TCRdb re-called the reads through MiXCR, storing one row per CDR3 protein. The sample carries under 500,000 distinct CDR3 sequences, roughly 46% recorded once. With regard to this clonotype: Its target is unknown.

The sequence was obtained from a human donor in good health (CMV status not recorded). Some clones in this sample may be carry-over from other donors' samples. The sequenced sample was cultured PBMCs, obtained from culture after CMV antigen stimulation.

CDR3: CASSSWTEQETQYF. The CDR3 region has the DNA TGTGCCAGCAGTTCCTGGACAGAGCAAGAGACCCAGTACTTC. The chain employs TRBV12-3 or TRBV12-4 and TRBJ2-5; D is perhaps TRBD1 (6 bases). The germline V and J ends were trimmed by 4 bases and 2 bases, with 11 bases remaining between them. The CDR3 length is 14 residues.